Following are 30 T cell receptor beta chains from one sample sequenced in a study of blood T cell repertoires in COVID-19. Sequencing used immunoSEQ multiplex PCR; TCRdb keeps in-frame clones, though not all of them. The sample contains some 73,000 clones, 65% to 90% of which appear only once. The sample taken for sequencing was peripheral blood. These receptors were collected from a man in his fifties or sixties with COVID-19, enrolled during active disease.

The rearrangement joins TRBV15 to TRBJ2-1, with a weak D call TRBD1 (5 bases). CDR3 length equals 18 residues. The germline V gene has CDR1 LNHNV and CDR2 YYDKDF (reference sequence). With 0 bases removed from V and 0 bases from J, the gap between germline ends came to 15 bases. The CDR3 sequence: CATSRDLPMGRSYNEQFF. The CDR3 nucleotides read TGTGCCACCAGCAGAGATCTCCCCATGGGGCGCTCCTACAATGAGCAGTTCTTC.

The chain is built from TRBV18 and TRBJ1-1; tentatively, D is TRBD1 (6 bases). Trimming shortened V by 4 bases and J by 7 bases, and 13 bases separated the two germline ends. Germline CDR1 KGHSH, CDR2 LQKENI. The CDR3 runs 13 residues. The CDR3 spells CASSHRDSGEAFF. The CDR3 nucleotides are TGTGCCAGCTCACACAGGGATTCCGGTGAAGCTTTCTTT.

This chain joins TRBV5-4 and TRBJ1-1; possible D gene TRBD1, 5 bases. The length of the CDR3 is 13 residues. V dropped 3 bases and J dropped 10 bases, with 16 bases sitting between them. Germline CDR1 is SGHNT and CDR2 is YYREEE (reference sequence). This CDR3 is CASSSSPGLGAFF. CDR3 DNA sequence: TGTGCCAGCAGCTCATCTCCGGGACTAGGAGCTTTCTTT.

V usage is TRBV12-1 and J usage is TRBJ1-1; the table's D gene call, TRBD1, was not cross checked with the DNA. TRBV12-1 is a documented pseudogene. The CDR3 length is 14 residues. The CDR3 loop is CASSEGQVDTEAFF. In DNA form, the CDR3 reads TGTGCCAGCAGCGAGGGACAGGTGGACACTGAAGCTTTCTTT.

This chain connects TRBV19 to TRBJ2-7; possible D gene TRBD1, 6 bases. CDR1 is LNHDA and CDR2 is SQIVND in the germline V gene (reference sequence). The CDR3 is 15 residues long. V was cut by 2 bases and J by 2 bases, with 13 bases left in between. The CDR3 reads CASSIKIQGTYEQYF. DNA of the CDR3: TGTGCCAGTAGTATAAAAATACAGGGAACCTACGAGCAGTACTTC.

The V gene is TRBV10-2, the J gene TRBJ2-3, with D uncertain. V shed 1 base and J shed 2 bases, with 4 bases lying between them. The CDR3 totals 13 residues. Germline CDR1 reads WSHSY; CDR2 reads SAAADI. The DNA of the CDR3 is TGCGCCAGCAGTGAGTACATCACAGATACGCAGTATTTT. Residues: CASSEYITDTQYF.

This rearrangement joins TRBV15 to TRBJ1-1, with TRBD1 matching 7 bases. The germline gives CDR1 LNHNV, CDR2 YYDKDF (reference sequence). The CDR3 consists of 15 residues. V lost 3 bases, J lost 5 bases, and 9 bases stayed unmatched. CDR3 in DNA: TGTGCCACCAGCAGCGTGAACAGGGGCGGGACTGAAGCTTTCTTT. It yields the protein CATSSVNRGGTEAFF. Filled out from reference TRBV15 and TRBJ1-1, the complete variable domain reads DAMVIQNPRYQVTQFGKPVTLSCSQTLNHNVMYWYQQKSSQAPKLLFHYYDKDFNNEADTPDNFQSRRPNTSFCFLDIRSPGLGDTAMYLCATSSVNRGGTEAFFGQGTRLTVV.

The genes are TRBV9 and TRBJ2-1; TRBD2 agrees at 8 bases. Germline CDR1 reads SGDLS; CDR2 reads YYNGEE. The CDR3 spans 15 residues. V lost 4 bases and J lost 8; bases outside the gene matches: 11. The DNA of the CDR3 is TGTGCCAGCAGCTCCTCGAGCGGGAGTTGGGATGAGCAGTTCTTC. Translated, it gives CASSSSSGSWDEQFF.

The V and J genes are TRBV18 and TRBJ1-4, with D possibly TRBD1 on 5 matching bases. The CDR3 loop spans 14 amino acids. The germline V gene encodes CDR1 KGHSH and CDR2 LQKENI. V was shortened by 1 base and J by 7 bases, with 10 bases between the two germline ends. DNA for the CDR3: TGTGCCAGCTCACCACGGCAGGGTGGTGAAAAACTGTTTTTT. Translating gives CASSPRQGGEKLFF.

The V and J genes are TRBV29-1 and TRBJ2-6, with D possibly being TRBD2 (5 bases). Germline CDR1 reads SQVTM; CDR2 reads ANQGSEA. The CDR3 consists of 13 residues. The ends were cut back, 4 bases at V and 3 bases at J, with 7 bases in the middle. CDR3 amino acids: CSVGGFGANVLTF. The DNA of the CDR3 is TGCAGCGTTGGAGGGTTTGGGGCCAACGTCCTGACTTTC.

This chain links TRBV7-9 with TRBJ1-2; 8 bases fit TRBD1. Germline CDR1 and CDR2: SEHNR and FQNEAQ (reference sequence). The J segment lost 0 bases and the V segment lost 2 bases, leaving 5 bases of the junction unmatched. This CDR3 contains 16 residues. CDR3 nucleotide sequence: TGTGCCAGCAGCTTACCCCGGACAGGGACTAACTATGGCTACACCTTC. This translates into CASSLPRTGTNYGYTF.

This rearrangement joins TRBV5-4 to TRBJ2-5; TRBD1 matches 7 bases. CDR1 is SGHNT and CDR2 is YYREEE in the germline V gene (reference sequence). The CDR3 covers 13 residues. With V trimmed by 4 bases and J by 5 bases, 5 bases remained unmatched. CDR3 sequence (DNA): TGTGCCAGCAGCCCGGGGACAGTTGAGACCCAGTACTTC. Protein: CASSPGTVETQYF.

V gene TRBV5-1 combines with J gene TRBJ2-1, with 10 bases matching TRBD2. The CDR3 spans 16 residues. V shed 2 bases and J 9 bases; nucleotides not matched to a gene: 11. Germline-derived CDR1 and CDR2 are SGHRS and YFSETQ. CDR3 nucleotide sequence: TGCGCCAGCAGCTTAGGACTAGCGGACCTGGGGAGTGAGCAGTTCTTC. Its protein product is CASSLGLADLGSEQFF.

The chain recombines TRBV28 with TRBJ2-7; D remains unclear. CDR1 and CDR2 from the germline V gene are MDHEN and SYDVKM. The CDR3 covers 11 residues. The V end lost 4 bases, the J end lost 3 bases, and 4 bases lay between the germline ends. CDR3 loop: CASSSLYEQYF. CDR3 DNA sequence: TGTGCCAGCAGTTCTCTCTACGAGCAGTACTTC.

CDR3 amino acids: CASSLKTGGNTEAFF. The CDR3 bases are TGTGCCAGCAGCTTAAAAACAGGGGGGAATACTGAAGCTTTCTTT. V gene TRBV7-8 combines with J gene TRBJ1-1; 8 bases are a match to TRBD1. V lost 2 bases to trimming and J lost 5 bases; unmatched junction nucleotides: 7. Germline CDR1 reads SGHVS; CDR2 reads FQNEAQ. The CDR3 runs to 15 residues. Combining the CDR3 with reference TRBV7-8 and TRBJ1-1 gives the whole variable domain GAGVSQSPRYKVAKRGQDVALRCDPISGHVSLFWYQQALGQGPEFLTYFQNEAQLDKSGLPSDRFFAERPEGSVSTLKIQRTQQEDSAVYLCASSLKTGGNTEAFFGQGTRLTVV.

The chain carries TRBV3-1 (or the pseudogene TRBV3-2) and TRBJ1-6, with D perhaps matching TRBD1 (6 bases). The V end was cut by 3 bases, the J end by 10 bases, with 16 bases between. Per germline, CDR1 LGHDT and CDR2 YNNKEL (reference sequence). The CDR3 contains 15 residues. CDR3 in amino acids: CASSQVTGGRSPLHF. The CDR3 region has the DNA TGTGCCAGCAGCCAGGTGACAGGAGGTCGGTCACCCCTCCACTTT.

This clone was counted a single time. The J gene is TRBJ2-1, the V gene TRBV7-3; D is undetermined. With 3 bases removed from V and 0 bases from J, the gap between germline ends came to 12 bases. This CDR3 has 16 amino acids. Germline V gene lookup returns CDR1 SGHTA and CDR2 FQGTGA. In nucleotides, the CDR3 is TGTGCCAGCAGCTTCACCGCCAGTTCCTCCTACAATGAGCAGTTCTTC. Protein sequence: CASSFTASSSYNEQFF.

The chain is built from TRBV14 and TRBJ1-6; D gene uncertain. V was trimmed by 2 bases and J by 9 bases, leaving 14 bases between them. The CDR3 spans 15 residues. The germline CDR1 and CDR2 sequences are SGHDN and FVKESK. CDR3 DNA sequence: TGTGCCAGCAGCCAACTATCGATTCGGTCTTCACCCCTCCACTTT. It specifies CASSQLSIRSSPLHF.

Of note for this clone: A junction end diverges from the germline sequence, so it may reflect a read error. The rearrangement links TRBV6-5 to TRBJ2-7; maybe TRBD2 (6 bases). CDR1 MNHEY and CDR2 SVGAGI come from the germline V gene. This CDR3 contains 12 residues. The CDR3, as DNA: TGTGCCAGCAGTTACTCGGAGGGTAGGGTCGACTTC. The encoded protein is CASSYSEGRVDF.

Notes on this clone: Its ends do not fully match the called genes, so a read error is possible. The chain is built from TRBV7-9 and TRBJ2-5; TRBD1 aligns across 8 bases. CDR1 SEHNR and CDR2 FQNEAQ come from the germline V gene (reference sequence). This CDR3 contains 11 residues. CDR3 coding DNA: TGTGCCAGCAGCTTAGGACAGGGGTGTGACTTC. It codes for CASSLGQGCDF.

This clone occurred a few times. V gene TRBV19 combines with J gene TRBJ1-2, with D possibly matching TRBD1 (5 bases). The ends were cut back, 9 bases at V and 1 base at J, with 12 bases in the middle. The germline CDR1 and CDR2 sequences are LNHDA and SQIVND (reference sequence). The CDR3 consists of 13 residues. CDR3 nucleotide sequence: TGTGCCAGGGCAGGGATCCATAACTATGGCTACACCTTC. Protein sequence: CARAGIHNYGYTF. The complete variable domain, with remaining parts taken from reference TRBV19 and TRBJ1-2, reads DGGITQSPKYLFRKEGQNVTLSCEQNLNHDAMYWYRQDPGQGLRLIYYSQIVNDFQKGDIAEGYSVSREKKESFPLTVTSAQKNPTAFYLCARAGIHNYGYTFGSGTRLTVV.

The genes are TRBV5-6 and TRBJ2-7, with D unclear. The CDR3 consists of 11 residues. Looked up from germline, CDR1 is SGHDT and CDR2 is YYEEEE. V was shortened by 3 bases and J by 2 bases, with 3 bases between the two germline ends. The CDR3 nucleotides are TGTGCCAGCAGCTCCACCTACGAGCAGTACTTC. This codes for CASSSTYEQYF.

The chain combines TRBV29-1 with TRBJ2-7, with D perhaps matching TRBD2 (6 bases). The CDR3 consists of 13 residues. Germline V gives CDR1 SQVTM, CDR2 ANQGSEA. With 6 bases removed from V and 3 bases from J, the gap between germline ends came to 15 bases. The CDR3 sequence: CSVRDFTSYEQYF. CDR3 coding DNA: TGCAGCGTCAGGGACTTCACAAGCTACGAGCAGTACTTC.

The chain is built from TRBV19 and TRBJ1-1; tentative D call: TRBD1 (6 bases). The germline V and J ends were trimmed by 4 bases and 2 bases, with 11 bases remaining between them. Germline CDR1 reads LNHDA; CDR2 reads SQIVND (reference sequence). The CDR3 is made up of 14 amino acids. CDR3 bases: TGTGCCAGTAGTAACCAGGGGCGCAACACTGAAGCTTTCTTT. As protein: CASSNQGRNTEAFF.

The chain couples TRBV5-6 to TRBJ2-7; 9 nucleotides match TRBD2. V gave up 4 bases and J gave up 5 bases; unmatched junction bases: 10. CDR1 is SGHDT and CDR2 is YYEEEE in the germline V gene. The CDR3 sequence is 15 residues long. CDR3: CASSPGTSSSNEQYF. CDR3 nucleotides: TGTGCCAGCAGCCCCGGGACTAGCTCTAGTAACGAGCAGTACTTC.

In regard to this clone: This CDR3 is also generated by other DNA sequences in the sample. V is TRBV6-1 and J is TRBJ1-1; D gene unclear. The CDR3 is 13 amino acids. The germline V gene encodes CDR1 MNHNS and CDR2 SASEGT. V lost 2 bases to trimming and J lost 4 bases, with 8 bases between them. CDR3 sequence reads: CASSEQVGTEAFF. The CDR3 bases are TGTGCCAGCAGTGAACAGGTAGGCACTGAAGCTTTCTTT.

The chain couples TRBV9 to TRBJ2-1, with 11 bases fitting TRBD2. The CDR3 is 17 residues long. V was pared by 4 bases and J by 5 bases, with 11 bases of the junction left unmatched. Per the germline V gene, CDR1 is SGDLS and CDR2 is YYNGEE. The CDR3 region has the DNA TGTGCCAGCAGCTCCCGTCCTACTAGCGGGAGTAACAATGAGCAGTTCTTC. Translation: CASSSRPTSGSNNEQFF. The variable domain in full, with the rest retrieved from reference TRBV9 and TRBJ2-1, is DSGVTQTPKHLITATGQRVTLRCSPRSGDLSVYWYQQSLDQGLQFLIQYYNGEERAKGNILERFSAQQFPDLHSELNLSSLELGDSALYFCASSSRPTSGSNNEQFFGPGTRLTVL.

The chain has TRBV28 and TRBJ1-1; a weak D match, TRBD1 (6 bases). Germline lookup yields CDR1 MDHEN and CDR2 SYDVKM. This CDR3 is built from 14 residues. Trimming removed 6 bases at V and 3 bases at J, with 14 bases between. CDR3 amino acids: CASRLRQVHTEAFF. CDR3 DNA: TGTGCCAGCAGACTAAGACAGGTTCACACTGAAGCTTTCTTT.

The chain carries TRBV19 and TRBJ2-2, with 7 bases aligning to TRBD1. The CDR3 loop spans 16 amino acids. With 3 bases clipped from V and 0 bases from J, the junction kept 4 bases outside the gene matches. The germline V gene encodes CDR1 LNHDA and CDR2 SQIVND (reference sequence). CDR3 nucleotides: TGTGCCAGTAGTATTTTGGGGACAGCGAACACCGGGGAGCTGTTTTTT. This sequence encodes CASSILGTANTGELFF. The full variable domain, completed using reference TRBV19 and TRBJ2-2, is DGGITQSPKYLFRKEGQNVTLSCEQNLNHDAMYWYRQDPGQGLRLIYYSQIVNDFQKGDIAEGYSVSREKKESFPLTVTSAQKNPTAFYLCASSILGTANTGELFFGEGSRLTVL.

The chain links TRBV6-1 to TRBJ2-4, with TRBD1 matching over 8 bases. CDR1 MNHNS and CDR2 SASEGT come from the germline V gene. The CDR3 runs to 18 residues. J gave up 1 base and V 3 bases, and 11 bases lay outside the gene matches. This CDR3 reads CASSETGAALGAKNIQYF. CDR3 nucleotides: TGTGCCAGCAGTGAGACAGGGGCCGCCCTTGGGGCCAAAAACATTCAGTACTTC.